Below, 2 T cell receptor beta chains from the same sample are listed, as sequenced in a study of tumor-infiltrating lymphocytes in primary liver carcinoma. Total RNA amounting to 500 ng was the source from which TCR beta cDNA was made with a constant-region primer. ARM-PCR, slightly modified, supplied the TCR beta libraries through three nested multiplex PCR rounds. TRBV1-TRBV30 forward primers paired with a C-beta reverse primer were used in the first two PCR rounds, which ran roughly 9 cycles each. Via MiXCR, TCRdb re-called the multiplex PCR reads, giving one row per CDR3 protein. This sample has approximately 30,000 distinct CDR3 sequences, with roughly 70% found just once. The tissue used was unsorted bulk material of about 19-34 mg. RNA and DNA were co-extracted from it with the AllPrep DNA/RNA mini kit. The source material was liver tumor tissue from sampling region 3. Subset meaning: tumor region T3, left-lateral pole. The receptors here all came from a woman aged 25 to 45 with primary liver carcinoma and hepatitis B virus infection.

With regard to this clonotype: It may be a read error: a sequence one base away is much more abundant. The chain links TRBV20-1 to TRBJ2-3; D unclear. Germline V gene lookup returns CDR1 DFQATT and CDR2 SNEGSKA (reference sequence). This CDR3 has 17 amino acids. Deletions cut 1 base from V and 1 base from J, with 18 bases between. The CDR3 region has the DNA TGCAGTGCTAGAGCCAGCATCCGGGTCATGGGCACAGATACGCAGTATTTT. Amino acid sequence: CSARASIRVMGTDTQYF.

As to this clonotype: At one of its ends the junction is not consistent with the germline gene, which may arise from a read error. V usage is TRBV11-2 and J usage is TRBJ2-7; possibly TRBD2 for D (5 bases). Germline CDR1 and CDR2: SGHAT and FQNNGV. The CDR3 length is 14 residues. CDR3 DNA: TGTGCCAGCAGCTTGCAACCGGGCCGCTTCGAGCGGCACTTC. It codes for CASSLQPGRFERHF.